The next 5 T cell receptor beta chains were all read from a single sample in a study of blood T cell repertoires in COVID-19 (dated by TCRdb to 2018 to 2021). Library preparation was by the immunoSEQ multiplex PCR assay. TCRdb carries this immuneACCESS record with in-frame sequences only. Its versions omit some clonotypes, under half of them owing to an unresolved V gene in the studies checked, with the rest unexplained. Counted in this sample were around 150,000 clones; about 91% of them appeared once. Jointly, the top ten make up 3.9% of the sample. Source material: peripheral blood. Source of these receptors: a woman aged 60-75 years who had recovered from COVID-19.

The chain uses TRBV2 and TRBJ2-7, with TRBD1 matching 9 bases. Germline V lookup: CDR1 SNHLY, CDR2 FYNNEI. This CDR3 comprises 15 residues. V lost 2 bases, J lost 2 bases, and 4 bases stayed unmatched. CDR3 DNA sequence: TGTGCCAGCAGTGAATATGGACAGGGGACCTACGAGCAGTACTTC. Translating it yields CASSEYGQGTYEQYF.

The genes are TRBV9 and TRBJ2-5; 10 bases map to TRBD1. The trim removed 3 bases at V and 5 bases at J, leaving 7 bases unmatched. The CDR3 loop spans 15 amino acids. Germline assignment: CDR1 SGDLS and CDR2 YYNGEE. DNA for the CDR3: TGTGCCAGCAGCGGGGGACAGGGGATTTTTGAGACCCAGTACTTC. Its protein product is CASSGGQGIFETQYF.

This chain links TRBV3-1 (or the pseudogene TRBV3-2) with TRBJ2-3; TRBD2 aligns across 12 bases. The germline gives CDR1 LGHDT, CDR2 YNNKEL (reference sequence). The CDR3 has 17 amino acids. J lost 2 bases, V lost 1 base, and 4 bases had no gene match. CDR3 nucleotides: TGTGCCAGCAGCCAAGGCCTAGCGGGGGGGCCCACAGATACGCAGTATTTT. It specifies CASSQGLAGGPTDTQYF.

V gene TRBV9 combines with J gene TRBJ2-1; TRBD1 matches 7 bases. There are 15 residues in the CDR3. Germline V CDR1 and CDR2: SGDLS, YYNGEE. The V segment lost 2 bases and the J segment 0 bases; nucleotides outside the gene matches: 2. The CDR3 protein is CASSVGTVSYNEQFF. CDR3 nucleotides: TGTGCCAGCAGCGTGGGGACAGTCTCCTACAATGAGCAGTTCTTC.

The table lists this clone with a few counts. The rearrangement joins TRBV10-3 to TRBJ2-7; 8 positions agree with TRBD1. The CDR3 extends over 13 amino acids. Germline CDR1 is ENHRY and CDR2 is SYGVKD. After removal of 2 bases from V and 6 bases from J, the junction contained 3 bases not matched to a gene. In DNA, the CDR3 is TGTGCCATCAGTGAGGCCAGGGGGCGCGAGCAGTACTTC. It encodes CAISEARGREQYF.